Each of the 4 T cell receptor beta chains below was sequenced from the same sample in a study of siplizumab effects on memory and regulatory T cells. TCRdb's table, derived via immunoSEQ multiplex PCR, lists solely in-frame clones and lacks some. The table includes about 50,000 clones, nearly 98% detected once. What was sequenced was naive CD4+ T cells sorted from blood. Every receptor here comes from a human donor in good health.

This clone was observed a single time. The identical CDR3 is also encoded by other nucleotide sequences in the sample. The chain carries TRBV6-5 and TRBJ2-1; TRBD2 might be the D (6 bases). The CDR3 loop spans 13 amino acids. The V end lost 6 bases, the J end lost 7 bases, and 13 bases lay between the germline ends. Germline assignment: CDR1 MNHEY and CDR2 SVGAGI. CDR3 DNA sequence: TGTGCCAGCAGGGCTAGTGGGAGGAATGAGCAGTTCTTC. It specifies CASRASGRNEQFF.

The J gene is TRBJ2-7, the V gene TRBV13, with D possibly being TRBD2 (5 bases). The V end lost 6 bases, the J end lost 2 bases, and 14 bases lay between the germline ends. Germline assignment: CDR1 PRHDT and CDR2 FYEKMQ (reference sequence). The CDR3 has 14 amino acids. This chain's CDR3 is CASRYSGEPYEQYF. The CDR3 DNA sequence: TGTGCCAGCAGGTACTCCGGGGAACCCTACGAGCAGTACTTC.

This chain uses TRBV2 with TRBJ1-2; D is uncertain. Germline values: CDR1 SNHLY, CDR2 FYNNEI. The germline V and J ends were trimmed by 5 bases and 4 bases, with 8 bases remaining between them. The CDR3 is made up of 12 amino acids. This CDR3 is CASSSEVYGYTF. The CDR3 nucleotides are TGTGCCAGCAGTTCGGAGGTCTATGGCTACACCTTC.

The genes are TRBV5-1 and TRBJ2-7; possibly TRBD2 for D (6 bases). Germline CDR1 and CDR2: SGHRS and YFSETQ. Trimming stripped 6 bases from V and 1 base from J, with 11 bases between. The CDR3 consists of 13 residues. The CDR3 nucleotides read TGCGCCAGCACCCGTGGAGGGTCCTACGAGCAGTACTTC. Its translation is CASTRGGSYEQYF.